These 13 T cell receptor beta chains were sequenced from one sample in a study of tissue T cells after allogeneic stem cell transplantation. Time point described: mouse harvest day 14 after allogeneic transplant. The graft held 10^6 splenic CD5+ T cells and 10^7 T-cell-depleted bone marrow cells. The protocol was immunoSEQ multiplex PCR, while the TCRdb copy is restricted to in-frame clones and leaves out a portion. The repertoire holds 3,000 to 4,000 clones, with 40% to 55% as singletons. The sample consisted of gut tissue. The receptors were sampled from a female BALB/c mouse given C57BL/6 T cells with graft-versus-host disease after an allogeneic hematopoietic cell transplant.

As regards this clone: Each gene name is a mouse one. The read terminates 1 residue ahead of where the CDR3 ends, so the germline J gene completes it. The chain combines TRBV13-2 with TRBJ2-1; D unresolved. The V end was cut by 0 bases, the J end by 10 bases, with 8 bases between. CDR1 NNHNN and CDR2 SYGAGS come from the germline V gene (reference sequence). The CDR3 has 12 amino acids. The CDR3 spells CASGDAMEEQFF. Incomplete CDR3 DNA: TGTGCCAGCGGTGATGCAATGGAGGAGCAGTTC.

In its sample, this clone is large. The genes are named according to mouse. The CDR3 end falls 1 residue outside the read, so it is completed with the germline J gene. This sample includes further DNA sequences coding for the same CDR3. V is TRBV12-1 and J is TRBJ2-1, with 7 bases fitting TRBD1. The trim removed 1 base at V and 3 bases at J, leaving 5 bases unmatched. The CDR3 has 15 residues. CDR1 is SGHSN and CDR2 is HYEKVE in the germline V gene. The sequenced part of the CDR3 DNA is TGTGCCAGCTCTCTTAACAGGGGAGGCTATGCTGAGCAGTTC. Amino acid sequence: CASSLNRGGYAEQF. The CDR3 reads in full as CASSLNRGGYAEQFF.

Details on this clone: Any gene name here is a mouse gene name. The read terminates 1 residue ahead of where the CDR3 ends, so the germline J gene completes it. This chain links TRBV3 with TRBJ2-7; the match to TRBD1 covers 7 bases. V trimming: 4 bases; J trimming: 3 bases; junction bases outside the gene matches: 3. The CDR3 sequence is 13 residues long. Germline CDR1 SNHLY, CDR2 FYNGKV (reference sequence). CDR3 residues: CASSSGQSYEQYF. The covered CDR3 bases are TGTGCCAGCAGCTCGGGACAGAGCTATGAACAGTAC. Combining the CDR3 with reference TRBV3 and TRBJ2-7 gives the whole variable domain GPKVLQIPSHQIIDMGQMVTLNCDPVSNHLYFYWYKQILGQQMEFLVNFYNGKVMEKSKLFKDQFSVERPDGSYFTLKIQPTALEDSAVYFCASSSGQSYEQYFGPGTRLTVL.

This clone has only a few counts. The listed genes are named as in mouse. CDR3 bases read: TGTGCCAGCTCTCTTAACAGGGGAGGCTATGCTGAGCAGTTC. Translation: CASSLNRGGYAEQF. The entire CDR3 protein is CASSLNRGGYAEQFF. The chain joins TRBV12-2 to TRBJ2-1, with 7 positions matching TRBD1. The read halts 1 residue ahead of the CDR3 end, with the missing end drawn from the germline J gene. The CDR3 spans 15 residues. The germline CDR1 and CDR2 sequences are SGHLS and HYDKME. V shed 1 base and J 3 bases; nucleotides not matched to a gene: 5.

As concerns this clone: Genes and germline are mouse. CDR3 DNA, as far as it was read: TGTGCCAGCAGTCATACGTCTAGTCAAAACACCTTGTAC. This gives the protein CASSHTSSQNTLY. The full CDR3 protein reads CASSHTSSQNTLYF. The gene calls are TRBV26 and TRBJ2-4; D not resolved. The read halts 1 residue ahead of the CDR3 end, with the missing end drawn from the germline J gene. The CDR3 has 14 amino acids. The ends were cut back, 4 bases at V and 0 bases at J, with 8 bases in the middle. Looked up from germline, CDR1 is KGHPV and CDR2 is FQNQEV (reference sequence).

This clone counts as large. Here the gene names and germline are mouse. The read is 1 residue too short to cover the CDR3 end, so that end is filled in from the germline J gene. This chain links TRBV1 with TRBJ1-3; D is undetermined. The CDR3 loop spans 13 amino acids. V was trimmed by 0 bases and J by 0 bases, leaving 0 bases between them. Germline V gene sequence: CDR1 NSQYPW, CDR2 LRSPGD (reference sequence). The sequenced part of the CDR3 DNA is TGCACCTGCAGTGCAGATTCTGGAAATACGCTCTAT. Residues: CTCSADSGNTLY. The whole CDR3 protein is CTCSADSGNTLYF. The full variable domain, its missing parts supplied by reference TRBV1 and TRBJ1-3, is VTLLEQNPRWRLVPRGQAVNLRCILKNSQYPWMSWYQQDLQKQLQWLFTLRSPGDKEVKSLPGADYLATRVTDTELRLQVANMSQGRTLYCTCSADSGNTLYFGEGSRLIVV.

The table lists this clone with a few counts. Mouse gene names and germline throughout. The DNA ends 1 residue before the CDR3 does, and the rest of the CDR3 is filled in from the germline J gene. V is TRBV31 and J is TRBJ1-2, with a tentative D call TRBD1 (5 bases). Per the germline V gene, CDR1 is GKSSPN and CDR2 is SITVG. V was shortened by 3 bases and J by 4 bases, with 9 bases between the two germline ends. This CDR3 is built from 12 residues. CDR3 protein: CAWREGSSDYTF. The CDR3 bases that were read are TGTGCCTGGAGAGAGGGGAGCTCCGACTACACC.

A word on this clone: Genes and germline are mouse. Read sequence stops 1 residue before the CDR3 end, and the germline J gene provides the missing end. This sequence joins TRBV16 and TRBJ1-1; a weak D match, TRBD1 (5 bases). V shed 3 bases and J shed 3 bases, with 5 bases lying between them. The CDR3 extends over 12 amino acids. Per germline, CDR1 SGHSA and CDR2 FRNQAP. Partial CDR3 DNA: TGTGCAAGCAGCTTGGGGGACACAGAAGTCTTC. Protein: CASSLGDTEVF. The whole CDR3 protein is CASSLGDTEVFF.

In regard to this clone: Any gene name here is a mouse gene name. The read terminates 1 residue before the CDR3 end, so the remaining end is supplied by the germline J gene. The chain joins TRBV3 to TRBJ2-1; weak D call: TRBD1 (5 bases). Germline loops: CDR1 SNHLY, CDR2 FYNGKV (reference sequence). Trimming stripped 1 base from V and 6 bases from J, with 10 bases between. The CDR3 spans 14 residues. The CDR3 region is CASSLVREGAEQFF. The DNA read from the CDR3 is TGTGCCAGCAGCTTAGTCAGGGAGGGTGCTGAGCAGTTC.

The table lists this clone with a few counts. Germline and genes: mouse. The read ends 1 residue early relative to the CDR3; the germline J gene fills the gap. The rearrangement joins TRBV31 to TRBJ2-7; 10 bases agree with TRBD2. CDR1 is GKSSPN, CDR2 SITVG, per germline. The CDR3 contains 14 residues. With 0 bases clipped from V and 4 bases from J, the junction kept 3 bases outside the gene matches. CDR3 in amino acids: CAWSLGTGAYEQYF. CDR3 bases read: TGTGCCTGGAGTCTAGGGACTGGGGCTTATGAACAGTAC.

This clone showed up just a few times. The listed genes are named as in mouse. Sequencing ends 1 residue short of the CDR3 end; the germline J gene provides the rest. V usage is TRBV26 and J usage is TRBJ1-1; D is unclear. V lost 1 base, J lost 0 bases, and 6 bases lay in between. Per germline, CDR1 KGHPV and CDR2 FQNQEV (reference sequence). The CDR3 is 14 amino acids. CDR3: CASSLYGTNTEVFF. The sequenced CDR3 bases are TGTGCCAGCAGTCTGTATGGTACAAACACAGAAGTCTTC.

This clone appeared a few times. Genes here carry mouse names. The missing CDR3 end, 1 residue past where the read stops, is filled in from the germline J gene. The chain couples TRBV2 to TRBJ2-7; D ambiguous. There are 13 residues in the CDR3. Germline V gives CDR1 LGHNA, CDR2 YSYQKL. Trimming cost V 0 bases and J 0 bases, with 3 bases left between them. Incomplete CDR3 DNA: TGTGCCAGCAGCCAAGACAGCTCCTATGAACAGTAC. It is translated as CASSQDSSYEQY. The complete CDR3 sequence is CASSQDSSYEQYF.

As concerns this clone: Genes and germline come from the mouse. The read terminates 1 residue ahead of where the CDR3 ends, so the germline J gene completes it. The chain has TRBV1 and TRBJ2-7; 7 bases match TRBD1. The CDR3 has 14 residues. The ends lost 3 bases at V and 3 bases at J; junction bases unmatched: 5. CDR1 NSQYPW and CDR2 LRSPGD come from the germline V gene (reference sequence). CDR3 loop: CTCSASQGVYEQYF. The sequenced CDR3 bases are TGCACCTGCAGTGCTAGTCAGGGGGTCTATGAACAGTAC. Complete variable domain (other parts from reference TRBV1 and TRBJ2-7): VTLLEQNPRWRLVPRGQAVNLRCILKNSQYPWMSWYQQDLQKQLQWLFTLRSPGDKEVKSLPGADYLATRVTDTELRLQVANMSQGRTLYCTCSASQGVYEQYFGPGTRLTVL.